The 26 T cell receptor beta chains given below trace back to one sample, sequenced in a study of T cells expressing NK-cell markers. TCRdb reprocessed the 5' RACE reads, keeping one entry per CDR3 protein, no DNA. The table counts 450,000 to 600,000 distinct CDR3 sequences; 3.5% to 4.5% lies in the top ten. The sample consisted of blood T cells: a sorted CD56 or NKG2C T cell subset, CD4+ or CD8+ T cells, or bulk PBMC T cells (not recorded which). These receptors all come from a man aged 18-30 years in good health.

J is TRBJ1-2 and V is TRBV5-1; the TRBD1 assignment by TCRdb is unverifiable without DNA. CDR3 length: 14 amino acids. From germline, CDR1 is SGHRS and CDR2 YFSETQ. This CDR3 reads CASSSLDRGLGYTF.

The chain joins TRBV21-1 to TRBJ2-7; TCRdb calls TRBD1, which cannot be checked without DNA. TRBV21-1 counts as a pseudogene. The CDR3 has 15 residues. CDR3 sequence reads: CASSKNTGIIGEQYF.

The genes are TRBV6-4 and TRBJ2-1; the D call of TRBD2 rests on TCRdb alone, since no DNA is present to check it. Germline lookup yields CDR1 MRHNA and CDR2 SNTAGT. The CDR3 has 16 residues. CDR3 region: CASSDSGRALFDEQFF.

The rearrangement links TRBV6-1 to TRBJ1-3; the TRBD1 assignment by TCRdb is unverifiable without DNA. There are 15 residues in the CDR3. Per the germline V gene, CDR1 is MNHNS and CDR2 is SASEGT. CDR3: CASRPTGVGGNTIYF.

The rearrangement uses TRBV2 and TRBJ2-5; TCRdb lists TRBD1, though no DNA is available to test this call. Germline assignment: CDR1 SNHLY and CDR2 FYNNEI. The CDR3 runs to 16 residues. The CDR3 sequence is CASSHQEGGYQETQYF. Full variable domain (missing parts from reference TRBV2 and TRBJ2-5): EPEVTQTPSHQVTQMGQEVILRCVPISNHLYFYWYRQILGQKVEFLVSFYNNEISEKSEIFDDQFSVERPDGSNFTLKIRSTKLEDSAMYFCASSHQEGGYQETQYFGPGTRLLVL.

The chain recombines TRBV20-1 with TRBJ2-1. CDR3 length: 14 amino acids. Germline CDR1 reads DFQATT; CDR2 reads SNEGSKA (reference sequence). CDR3 protein: CSATSRAYANEQFF.

The chain is built from TRBV10-1 and TRBJ2-1; checking the TCRdb D call of TRBD1 is not possible without DNA. The V gene's germline CDR1 is WNHNN and CDR2 SYGVQD (reference sequence). CDR3 size: 13 residues. The CDR3 here is CASSEGQNNEQFF.

The chain joins TRBV4-2 to TRBJ2-5; TCRdb's D call of TRBD1 is untestable without DNA. Germline CDR1 LGHNA, CDR2 YNFKEQ. The CDR3 sequence is 13 residues long. CDR3 sequence: CASSPRTQETQYF.

V usage is TRBV29-1 and J usage is TRBJ1-1. Looked up from germline, CDR1 is SQVTM and CDR2 is ANQGSEA. The CDR3 consists of 13 residues. CDR3 sequence: CSGASRPGAEAFF.

V is TRBV15 and J is TRBJ2-5; TCRdb names TRBD1, which stays unverified in the absence of DNA. Germline V gene data show CDR1 as LNHNV and CDR2 as YYDKDF (reference sequence). The CDR3 consists of 17 residues. The CDR3 sequence is CATSILGLGRGQETQYF.

The CDR3 loop reads CASAGVSNQPQHF. The V and J genes are TRBV27 and TRBJ1-5; TCRdb's D call of TRBD1 is untestable without DNA. The CDR3 totals 13 residues. Germline assignment: CDR1 MNHEY and CDR2 SMNVEV (reference sequence).

The gene calls are TRBV27 and TRBJ2-2; TCRdb proposes TRBD2, but this gene call is untestable without DNA. Germline CDR1 and CDR2: MNHEY and SMNVEV (reference sequence). The CDR3 is 16 residues long. This chain's CDR3 is CASSPISGKNTGELFF.

The rearrangement joins TRBV24-1 to TRBJ2-2; TCRdb proposes TRBD1, but this gene call is untestable without DNA. The CDR3 has 17 amino acids. Germline V gives CDR1 KGHDR, CDR2 SFDVKD. This CDR3 reads CATSDSSGALDTGELFF.

CDR3 sequence: CASSQGQGMRNGYTF. The chain has TRBV7-9 and TRBJ1-2; checking the TCRdb D call of TRBD1 is not possible without DNA. CDR3 size: 15 residues. In germline, CDR1 is SEHNR, CDR2 FQNEAQ (reference sequence).

The CDR3 is CASSLRRYNTDTQYF. The chain recombines TRBV5-1 with TRBJ2-3. The germline V gene encodes CDR1 SGHRS and CDR2 YFSETQ. The CDR3 loop spans 15 amino acids.

The chain's CDR3 is CASSFVVQGRRTEAFF. The V and J genes are TRBV5-6 and TRBJ1-1; no DNA is available, so the TRBD1 call from TCRdb remains unchecked. The CDR3 runs 16 residues. The germline V gene encodes CDR1 SGHDT and CDR2 YYEEEE.

The chain recombines TRBV20-1 with TRBJ2-7; the D call of TRBD1 rests on TCRdb alone, since no DNA is present to check it. CDR3 length: 12 residues. Germline CDR1 and CDR2: DFQATT and SNEGSKA (reference sequence). CDR3 sequence reads: CSARVQGYEQYF.

The rearrangement uses TRBV15 and TRBJ2-5; TCRdb's assignment of TRBD1 cannot be checked, as there is no DNA. The CDR3 extends over 17 amino acids. The germline CDR1 and CDR2 sequences are LNHNV and YYDKDF (reference sequence). CDR3 loop: CATSRDRAGEVQETQYF.

The chain employs TRBV6-5 and TRBJ2-1; TCRdb designates TRBD1, a call that cannot be tested without DNA. The CDR3 loop spans 17 amino acids. Germline V gives CDR1 MNHEY, CDR2 SVGAGI. CDR3 amino acids: CASSYSKGTPSYNEQFF.

The rearrangement links TRBV27 to TRBJ2-3; there is no DNA to check the TCRdb D call of TRBD2. Germline CDR1 is MNHEY and CDR2 is SMNVEV (reference sequence). The CDR3 contains 17 residues. CDR3 protein: CASSERLAGARTDTQYF.

This sequence joins TRBV12-3 or TRBV12-4 and TRBJ2-2; the D call from TCRdb, TRBD2, cannot be confirmed without DNA. The CDR3 is 14 residues long. The CDR3 loop reads CASSGTTNSGELFF.

The CDR3 loop reads CASSLRLTWYGTDTQYF. This sequence joins TRBV11-2 and TRBJ2-3. This CDR3 has 17 residues. Germline assignment: CDR1 SGHAT and CDR2 FQNNGV.

The V gene is TRBV6-5, the J gene TRBJ2-1; TCRdb returns TRBD1, unconfirmable since there is no DNA. The CDR3 covers 15 residues. In germline, CDR1 is MNHEY, CDR2 SVGAGI. CDR3 region: CASSYPDTGGNEQFF.

The rearrangement uses TRBV20-1 and TRBJ2-1. Germline assignment: CDR1 DFQATT and CDR2 SNEGSKA (reference sequence). The length of the CDR3 is 11 residues. CDR3 sequence: CSASVHDEQFF.

The chain recombines TRBV25-1 with TRBJ2-1; absent DNA, TCRdb's TRBD1 call cannot be checked. The germline V gene encodes CDR1 MGHDK and CDR2 SYGVNS. The CDR3 is 14 amino acids. The CDR3 sequence is CASSEWRVVDEQFF.

The gene calls are TRBV11-2 and TRBJ1-4; lacking DNA, the TRBD1 call made by TCRdb goes unchecked. CDR1 is SGHAT and CDR2 is FQNNGV in the germline V gene. This CDR3 comprises 18 residues. CDR3 amino acids: CASSPMGGQMTTNEKLFF.